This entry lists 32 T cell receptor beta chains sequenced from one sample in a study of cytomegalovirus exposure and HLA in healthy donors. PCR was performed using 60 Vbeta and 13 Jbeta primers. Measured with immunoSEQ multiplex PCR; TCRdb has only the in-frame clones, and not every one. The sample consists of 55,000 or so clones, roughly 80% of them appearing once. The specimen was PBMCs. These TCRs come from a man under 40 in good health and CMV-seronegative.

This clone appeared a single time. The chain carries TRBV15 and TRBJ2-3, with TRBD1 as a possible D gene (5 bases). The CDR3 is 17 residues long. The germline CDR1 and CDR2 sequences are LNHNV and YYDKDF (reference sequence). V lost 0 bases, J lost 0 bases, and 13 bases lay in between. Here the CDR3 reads CATSRDQHRPSTDTQYF. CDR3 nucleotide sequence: TGTGCCACCAGCAGAGACCAACACAGGCCTAGCACAGATACGCAGTATTTT.

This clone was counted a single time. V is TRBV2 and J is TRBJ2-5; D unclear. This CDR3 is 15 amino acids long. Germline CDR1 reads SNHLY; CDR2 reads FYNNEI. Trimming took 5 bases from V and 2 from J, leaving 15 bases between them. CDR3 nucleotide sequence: TGTGCCAGCAGTCCCGACTTTACACTGCAAGAGACCCAGTACTTC. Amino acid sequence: CASSPDFTLQETQYF.

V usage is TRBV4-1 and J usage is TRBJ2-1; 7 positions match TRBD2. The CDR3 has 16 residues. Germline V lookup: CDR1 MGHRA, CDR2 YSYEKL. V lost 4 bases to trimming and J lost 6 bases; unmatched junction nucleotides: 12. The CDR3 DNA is TGCGCCAGCAGCCCCGGGACTATACCCGAGGGCAATGAGCAGTTCTTC. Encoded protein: CASSPGTIPEGNEQFF.

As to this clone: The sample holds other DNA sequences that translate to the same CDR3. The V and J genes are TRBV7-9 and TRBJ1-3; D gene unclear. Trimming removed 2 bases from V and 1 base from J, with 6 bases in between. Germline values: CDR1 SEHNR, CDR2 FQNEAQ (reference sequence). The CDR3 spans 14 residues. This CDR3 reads CASSLRGSGNTIYF. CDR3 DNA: TGTGCCAGCAGCTTACGGGGTTCTGGAAACACCATATATTTT.

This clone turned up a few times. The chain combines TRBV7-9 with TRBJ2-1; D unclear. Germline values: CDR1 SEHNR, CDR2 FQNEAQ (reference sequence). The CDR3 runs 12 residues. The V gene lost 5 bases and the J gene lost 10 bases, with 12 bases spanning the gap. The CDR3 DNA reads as TGTGCCAGCAGCCTAGGAGATTGGGAGCAGTTCTTC. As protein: CASSLGDWEQFF.

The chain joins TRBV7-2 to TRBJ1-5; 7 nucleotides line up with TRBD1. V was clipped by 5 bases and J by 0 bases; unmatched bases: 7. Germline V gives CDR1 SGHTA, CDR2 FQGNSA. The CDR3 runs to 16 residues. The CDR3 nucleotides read TGTGCCAGCAGCCCTGCAGGGGGGTATAGCAATCAGCCCCAGCATTTT. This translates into CASSPAGGYSNQPQHF.

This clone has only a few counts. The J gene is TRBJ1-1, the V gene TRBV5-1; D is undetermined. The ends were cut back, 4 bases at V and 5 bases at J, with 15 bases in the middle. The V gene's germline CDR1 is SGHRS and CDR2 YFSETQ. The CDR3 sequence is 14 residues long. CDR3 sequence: CASSLLVGWTEAFF. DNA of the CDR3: TGCGCCAGCAGCCTGCTGGTCGGTTGGACTGAAGCTTTCTTT.

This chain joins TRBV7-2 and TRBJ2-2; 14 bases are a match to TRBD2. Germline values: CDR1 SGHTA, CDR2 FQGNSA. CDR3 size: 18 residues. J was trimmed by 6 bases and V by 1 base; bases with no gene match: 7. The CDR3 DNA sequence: TGTGCCAGCAGCTTAGGGGGACTAGCGGGAGCGGGCGCCGGGGAGCTGTTTTTT. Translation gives CASSLGGLAGAGAGELFF.

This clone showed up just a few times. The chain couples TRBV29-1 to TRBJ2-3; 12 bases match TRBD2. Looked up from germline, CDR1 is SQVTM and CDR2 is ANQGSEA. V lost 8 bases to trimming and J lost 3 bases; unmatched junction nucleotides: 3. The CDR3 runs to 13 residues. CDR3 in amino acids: CSLAGGATDTQYF. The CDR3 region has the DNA TGCAGCCTAGCGGGGGGGGCTACAGATACGCAGTATTTT.

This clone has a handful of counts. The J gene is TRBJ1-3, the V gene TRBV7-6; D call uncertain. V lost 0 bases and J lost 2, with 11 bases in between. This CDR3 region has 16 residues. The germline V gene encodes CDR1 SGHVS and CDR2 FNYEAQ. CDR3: CASSLAPGSTGNTIYF. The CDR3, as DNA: TGTGCCAGCAGCTTAGCGCCCGGGTCTACTGGAAACACCATATATTTT.

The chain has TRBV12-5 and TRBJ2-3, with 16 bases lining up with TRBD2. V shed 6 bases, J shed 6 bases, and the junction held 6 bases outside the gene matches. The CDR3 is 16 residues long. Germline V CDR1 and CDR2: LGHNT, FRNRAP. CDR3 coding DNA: TGTGCTAGTGGCCGGGGACTAGCGGGAGGGCTTGATACGCAGTATTTT. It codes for CASGRGLAGGLDTQYF.

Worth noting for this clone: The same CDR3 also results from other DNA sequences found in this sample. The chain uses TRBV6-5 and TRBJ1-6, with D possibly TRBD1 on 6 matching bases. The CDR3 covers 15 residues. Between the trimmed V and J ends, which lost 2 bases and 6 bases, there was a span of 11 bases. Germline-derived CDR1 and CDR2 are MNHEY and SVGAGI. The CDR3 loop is CASSYTTGSNSPLHF. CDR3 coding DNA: TGTGCCAGCAGTTACACAACAGGGAGTAATTCACCCCTCCACTTT.

The CDR3 loop is CASSLTGQSSYNSPLHF. DNA of the CDR3: TGTGCCAGCAGTTTAACGGGACAGAGCTCCTATAATTCACCCCTCCACTTT. This chain links TRBV28 with TRBJ1-6; 7 positions agree with TRBD1. This CDR3 has 17 amino acids. The J segment lost 0 bases and the V segment lost 2 bases, leaving 4 bases of the junction unmatched. CDR1 and CDR2 from the germline V gene are MDHEN and SYDVKM.

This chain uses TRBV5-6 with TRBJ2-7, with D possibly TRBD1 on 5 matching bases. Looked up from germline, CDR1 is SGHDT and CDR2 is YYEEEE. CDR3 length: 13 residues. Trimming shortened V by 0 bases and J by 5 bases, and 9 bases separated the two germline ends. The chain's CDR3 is CASSLGQGDEQYF. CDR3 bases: TGTGCCAGCAGCTTGGGGCAGGGCGACGAGCAGTACTTC. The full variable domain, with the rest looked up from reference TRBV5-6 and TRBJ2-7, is DAGVTQSPTHLIKTRGQQVTLRCSPKSGHDTVSWYQQALGQGPQFIFQYYEEEERQRGNFPDRFSGHQFPNYSSELNVNALLLGDSALYLCASSLGQGDEQYFGPGTRLTVT.

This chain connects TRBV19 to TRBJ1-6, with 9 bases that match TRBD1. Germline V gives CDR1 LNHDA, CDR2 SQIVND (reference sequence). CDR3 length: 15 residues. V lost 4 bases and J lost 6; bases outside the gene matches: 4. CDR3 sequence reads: CASSTPDRGNSPLHF. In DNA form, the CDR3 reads TGTGCCAGTAGTACCCCGGACAGGGGTAATTCACCCCTCCACTTT.

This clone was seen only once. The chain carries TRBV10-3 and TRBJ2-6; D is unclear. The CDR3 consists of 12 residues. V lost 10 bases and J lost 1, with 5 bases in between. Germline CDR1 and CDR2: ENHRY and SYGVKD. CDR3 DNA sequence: TGTGCCACCAAATCTGGGGCCAACGTCCTGACTTTC. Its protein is CATKSGANVLTF.

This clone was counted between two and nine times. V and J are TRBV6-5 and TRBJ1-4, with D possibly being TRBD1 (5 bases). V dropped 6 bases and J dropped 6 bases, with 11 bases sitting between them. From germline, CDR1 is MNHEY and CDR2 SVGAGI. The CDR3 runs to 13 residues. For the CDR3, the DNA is TGTGCCAGCAGCCGGACATGGGATGAAAAACTGTTTTTT. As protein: CASSRTWDEKLFF.

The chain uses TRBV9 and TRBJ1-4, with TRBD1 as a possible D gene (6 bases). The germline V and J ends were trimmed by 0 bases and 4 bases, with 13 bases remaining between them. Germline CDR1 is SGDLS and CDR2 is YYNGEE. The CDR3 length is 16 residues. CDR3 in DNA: TGTGCCAGCAGCGTAGGTCGGCAGGGGATTAATGAAAAACTGTTTTTT. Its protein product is CASSVGRQGINEKLFF. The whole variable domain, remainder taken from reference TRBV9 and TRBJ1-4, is DSGVTQTPKHLITATGQRVTLRCSPRSGDLSVYWYQQSLDQGLQFLIQYYNGEERAKGNILERFSAQQFPDLHSELNLSSLELGDSALYFCASSVGRQGINEKLFFGSGTQLSVL.

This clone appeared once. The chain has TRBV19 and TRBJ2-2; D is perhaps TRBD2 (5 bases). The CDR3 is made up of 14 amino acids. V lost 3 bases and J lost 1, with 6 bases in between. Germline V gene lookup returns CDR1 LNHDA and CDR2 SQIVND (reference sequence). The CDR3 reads CASSMAGNTGELFF. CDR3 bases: TGTGCCAGTAGTATGGCGGGGAACACCGGGGAGCTGTTTTTT. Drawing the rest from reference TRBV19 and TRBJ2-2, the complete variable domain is DGGITQSPKYLFRKEGQNVTLSCEQNLNHDAMYWYRQDPGQGLRLIYYSQIVNDFQKGDIAEGYSVSREKKESFPLTVTSAQKNPTAFYLCASSMAGNTGELFFGEGSRLTVL.

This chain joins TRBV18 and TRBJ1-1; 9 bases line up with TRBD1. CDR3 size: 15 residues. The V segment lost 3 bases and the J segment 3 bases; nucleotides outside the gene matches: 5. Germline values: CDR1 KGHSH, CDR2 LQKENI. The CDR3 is CASSPRQGVDTEAFF. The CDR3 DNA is TGTGCCAGCTCACCCCGACAGGGGGTTGACACTGAAGCTTTCTTT. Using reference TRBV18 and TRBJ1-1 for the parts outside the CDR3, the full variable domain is NAGVMQNPRHLVRRRGQEARLRCSPMKGHSHVYWYRQLPEEGLKFMVYLQKENIIDESGMPKERFSAEFPKEGPSILRIQQVVRGDSAAYFCASSPRQGVDTEAFFGQGTRLTVV.

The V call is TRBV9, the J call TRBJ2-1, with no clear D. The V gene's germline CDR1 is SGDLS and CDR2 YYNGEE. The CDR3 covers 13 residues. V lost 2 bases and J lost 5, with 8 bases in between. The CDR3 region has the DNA TGTGCCAGCAGCGTGGCCAGTGACAATGAGCAGTTCTTC. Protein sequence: CASSVASDNEQFF.

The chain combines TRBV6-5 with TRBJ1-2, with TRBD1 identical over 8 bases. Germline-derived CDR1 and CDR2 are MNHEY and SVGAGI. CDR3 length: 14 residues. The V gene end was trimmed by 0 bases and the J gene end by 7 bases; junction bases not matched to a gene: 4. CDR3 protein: CASSYSLTGGGYTF. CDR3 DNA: TGTGCCAGCAGTTACTCGCTAACAGGGGGTGGCTACACCTTC.

The CDR3 DNA sequence: TGTGCTACTAACAGGGGTCAGTTAGACAATGAGCAGTTCTTC. It specifies CATNRGQLDNEQFF. This chain links TRBV12-5 with TRBJ2-1, with 7 bases lining up with TRBD1. The length of the CDR3 is 14 residues. The germline CDR1 and CDR2 sequences are LGHNT and FRNRAP. V shed 10 bases, J shed 5 bases, and the junction held 11 bases outside the gene matches.

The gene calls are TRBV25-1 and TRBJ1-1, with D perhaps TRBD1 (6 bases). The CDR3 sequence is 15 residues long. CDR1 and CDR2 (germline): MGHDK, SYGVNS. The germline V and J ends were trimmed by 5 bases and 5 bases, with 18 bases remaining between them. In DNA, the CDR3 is TGTGCCAGCAGTTCCCTTCTGGGGGCTCGGACTGAAGCTTTCTTT. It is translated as CASSSLLGARTEAFF.

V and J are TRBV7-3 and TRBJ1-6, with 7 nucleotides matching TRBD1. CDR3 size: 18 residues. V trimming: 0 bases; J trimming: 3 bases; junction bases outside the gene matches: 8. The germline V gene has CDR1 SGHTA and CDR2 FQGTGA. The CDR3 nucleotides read TGTGCCAGCAGCTTAACGACAGGGAGAGACTTCTATAATTCACCCCTCCACTTT. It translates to CASSLTTGRDFYNSPLHF.

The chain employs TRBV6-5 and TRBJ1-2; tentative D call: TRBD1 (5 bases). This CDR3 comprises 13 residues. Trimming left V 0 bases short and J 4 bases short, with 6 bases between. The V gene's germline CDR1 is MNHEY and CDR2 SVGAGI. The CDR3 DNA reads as TGTGCCAGCAGTTACTCAGGGGCCTATGGCTACACCTTC. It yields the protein CASSYSGAYGYTF.

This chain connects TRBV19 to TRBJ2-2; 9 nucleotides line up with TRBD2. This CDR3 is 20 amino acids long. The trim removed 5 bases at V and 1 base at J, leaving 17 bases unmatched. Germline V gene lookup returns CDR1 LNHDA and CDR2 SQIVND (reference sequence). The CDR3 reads CASSLMGFGGGAKNTGELFF. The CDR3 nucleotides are TGTGCCAGTAGTTTAATGGGATTTGGCGGGGGGGCCAAGAACACCGGGGAGCTGTTTTTT.

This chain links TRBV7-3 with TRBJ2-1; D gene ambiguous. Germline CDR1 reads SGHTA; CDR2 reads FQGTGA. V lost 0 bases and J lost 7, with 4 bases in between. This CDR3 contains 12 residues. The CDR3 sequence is CASSLTSNEQFF. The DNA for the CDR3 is TGTGCCAGCAGCTTAACGTCAAATGAGCAGTTCTTC.

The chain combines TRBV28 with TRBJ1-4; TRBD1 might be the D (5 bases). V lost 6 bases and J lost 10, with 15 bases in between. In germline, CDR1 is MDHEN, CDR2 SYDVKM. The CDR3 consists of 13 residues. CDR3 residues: CASSPFQGGKLFF. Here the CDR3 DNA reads TGTGCCAGCAGCCCTTTTCAGGGTGGAAAACTGTTTTTT.

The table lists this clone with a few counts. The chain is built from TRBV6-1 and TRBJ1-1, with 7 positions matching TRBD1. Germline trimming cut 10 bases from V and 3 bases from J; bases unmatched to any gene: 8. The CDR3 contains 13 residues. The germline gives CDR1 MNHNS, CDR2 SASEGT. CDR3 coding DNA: TGTGCCATATCACAGGGGAAAGACACTGAAGCTTTCTTT. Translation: CAISQGKDTEAFF.

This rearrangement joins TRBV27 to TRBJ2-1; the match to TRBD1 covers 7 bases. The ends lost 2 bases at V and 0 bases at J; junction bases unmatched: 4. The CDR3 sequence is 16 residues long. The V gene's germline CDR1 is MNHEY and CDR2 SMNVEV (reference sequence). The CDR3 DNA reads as TGTGCCAGCAGTTTACGGACAGGTAGCTCCTACAATGAGCAGTTCTTC. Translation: CASSLRTGSSYNEQFF.

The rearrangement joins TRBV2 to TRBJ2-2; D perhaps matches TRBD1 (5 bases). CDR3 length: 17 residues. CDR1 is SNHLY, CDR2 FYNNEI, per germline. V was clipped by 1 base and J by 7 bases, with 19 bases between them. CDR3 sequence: CASSEGGFLQGNGELFF. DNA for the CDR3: TGTGCCAGCAGTGAAGGGGGATTCTTGCAGGGTAACGGGGAGCTGTTTTTT.